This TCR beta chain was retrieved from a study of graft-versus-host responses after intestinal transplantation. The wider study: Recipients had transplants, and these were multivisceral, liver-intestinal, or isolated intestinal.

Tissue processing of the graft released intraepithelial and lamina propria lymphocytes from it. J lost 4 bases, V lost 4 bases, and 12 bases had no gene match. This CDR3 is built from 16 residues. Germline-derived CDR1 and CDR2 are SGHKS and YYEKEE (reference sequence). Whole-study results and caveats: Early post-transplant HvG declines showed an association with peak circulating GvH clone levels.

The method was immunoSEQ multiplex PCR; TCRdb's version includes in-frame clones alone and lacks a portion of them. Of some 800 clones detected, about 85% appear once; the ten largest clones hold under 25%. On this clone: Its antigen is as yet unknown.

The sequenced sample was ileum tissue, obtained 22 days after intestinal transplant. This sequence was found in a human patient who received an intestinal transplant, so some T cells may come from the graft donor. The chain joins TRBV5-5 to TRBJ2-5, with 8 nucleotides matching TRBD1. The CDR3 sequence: CASSPQQGAKRETQYF. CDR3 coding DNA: TGTGCCAGCAGCCCACAGCAGGGGGCGAAGAGAGAGACCCAGTACTTC.